These 22 T cell receptor beta chains share one sample of origin, sequenced in a study of vaccination and CD4 T cells after COVID-19 (dated by TCRdb to the early 2020s). Library preparation used PCR. Reads for this sample came from an Illumina iSeq 100. DNA from cultured CD4+ T cells underwent TCR sequencing with the Oncomine TCR Beta short-read assay at the Johns Hopkins FTIC core. The public reads were reanalyzed by TCRdb: fastp trimming at Q25, MiXCR alignment, in-frame beta chains only. Rows matching on CDR3 protein sequence are summarized as one entry with the most common DNA and genes. The sample data list 15,000 to 20,000 distinct CDR3 sequences, and 70% of these were observed just once. The ten biggest clones cover less than 7% of the sample. These receptors have no known antigen. What the treatment or condition label conveys for this sample: approximately 10-day PBMC culture with coronavirus spike peptide pools or control peptides (ViraFEST assay).

The sequencing sample was made of CD4+ T cells from blood, cultured in vitro. All receptors come from a human donor who had recovered from COVID-19.

The chain has TRBV30 and TRBJ1-1, with TRBD1 identical over 7 bases. The V gene end was trimmed by 8 bases and the J gene end by 2 bases; junction bases not matched to a gene: 11. This CDR3 comprises 14 residues. Germline assignment: CDR1 GTSNPN and CDR2 SVGIG (reference sequence). The CDR3 spells CASQGDRENTEAFF. DNA for the CDR3: TGTGCCAGCCAAGGGGACAGAGAAAACACTGAAGCTTTCTTT.

This chain joins TRBV6-5 and TRBJ2-3; no firm D call. CDR1 and CDR2 (germline): MNHEY, SVGAGI. Trimming pared 2 bases from V and 0 bases from J, leaving 15 bases between. CDR3 length equals 17 residues. The DNA for the CDR3 is TGTGCCAGCAGTTACGGTATCAGCCGTCCCAGCACAGATACGCAGTATTTT. Translation: CASSYGISRPSTDTQYF.

This chain links TRBV6-1 with TRBJ1-5, with a tentative D call TRBD1 (5 bases). Trimming cost V 10 bases and J 6 bases, with 13 bases left between them. From germline, CDR1 is MNHNS and CDR2 SASEGT. The CDR3 has 12 residues. The CDR3: CATGKMGQPQHF. The CDR3 DNA reads TGTGCCACAGGGAAGATGGGTCAGCCCCAGCATTTT.

This chain joins TRBV18 and TRBJ2-4, with 11 bases identical to TRBD1. Germline V gene sequence: CDR1 KGHSH, CDR2 LQKENI. There are 18 residues in the CDR3. V was pared by 1 base and J by 0 bases, with 5 bases of the junction left unmatched. The CDR3 here is CASSPLGQGARAKNIQYF. CDR3 DNA: TGTGCCAGCTCACCACTCGGACAGGGGGCAAGAGCCAAAAACATTCAGTACTTC.

The V and J genes are TRBV18 and TRBJ1-1, with D possibly being TRBD1 (6 bases). Trimming pared 6 bases from V and 1 base from J, leaving 12 bases between. CDR3 length equals 14 residues. Germline lookup yields CDR1 KGHSH and CDR2 LQKENI. This CDR3 reads CASSPWGRNTEAFF. In DNA form, the CDR3 reads TGTGCCAGCTCCCCTTGGGGGCGGAACACTGAAGCTTTCTTT.

The chain carries TRBV12-3 or TRBV12-4 and TRBJ1-1, with D hard to call. V was trimmed by 6 bases and J by 0 bases, leaving 11 bases between them. CDR3 length: 14 residues. CDR3 amino acids: CASSRREMNTEAFF. The CDR3 DNA follows: TGTGCCAGCAGCCGCCGGGAAATGAACACTGAAGCTTTCTTT.

The chain's CDR3 is CASSFRTGYNYGYTF. CDR3 DNA: TGTGCCAGCAGCTTCCGGACAGGCTATAACTATGGCTACACCTTC. The chain recombines TRBV12-3 or TRBV12-4 with TRBJ1-2; 7 bases align to TRBD1. The CDR3 totals 15 residues. The V and J ends lost 6 bases and 1 base, in that order; junction bases with no gene match: 8.

The chain's CDR3 is CASSFGGVGNQPQHF. The CDR3 bases are TGTGCCAGCAGCTTTGGAGGGGTGGGCAATCAGCCCCAGCATTTT. The chain has TRBV7-2 and TRBJ1-5, with a possible D match to TRBD1 (5 bases). CDR1 SGHTA and CDR2 FQGNSA come from the germline V gene. V was clipped by 3 bases and J by 2 bases, with 11 bases between them. CDR3 length: 15 residues.

This clonotype was counted a few times. One end of the junction does not line up with germline, which may come from a read error. This chain uses TRBV20-1 with TRBJ1-3, with 8 bases identical to TRBD1. There are 14 residues in the CDR3. Germline loops: CDR1 DFQATT, CDR2 SNEGSKA (reference sequence). As DNA, the CDR3 is TGCAGTGCTGGAGACAGGGGAAGGGGAAACACCATATATTTT. As protein: CSAGDRGRGNTIYF.

The V call is TRBV27, the J call TRBJ1-5, with 11 nucleotides matching TRBD1. After removal of 3 bases from V and 5 bases from J, the junction contained 6 bases not matched to a gene. Germline V lookup: CDR1 MNHEY, CDR2 SMNVEV (reference sequence). The CDR3 extends over 16 amino acids. CDR3 sequence (DNA): TGTGCCAGCAGTTTCCGGGGACAGGGGGGACATCAGCCCCAGCATTTT. This encodes CASSFRGQGGHQPQHF.

The chain combines TRBV20-1 with TRBJ2-3; 10 nucleotides match TRBD1. Trimming at V came to 0 bases and at J to 4 bases, leaving 4 bases not matched to a gene. Germline lookup yields CDR1 DFQATT and CDR2 SNEGSKA (reference sequence). The CDR3 extends over 15 amino acids. Here the CDR3 DNA reads TGCAGTGCTAGAGATCTAGGGACAGGGGCAGATACGCAGTATTTT. Protein sequence: CSARDLGTGADTQYF.

This clonotype was counted a few times. The rearrangement uses TRBV5-1 and TRBJ2-7; unclear D gene. V was pared by 2 bases and J by 6 bases, with 15 bases between. The CDR3 has 14 residues. Germline lookup yields CDR1 SGHRS and CDR2 YFSETQ. DNA for the CDR3: TGCGCCAGCAGCTTTCCCGACCTACCCAGCGAGCAGTACTTC. Its translation is CASSFPDLPSEQYF.

This clonotype was observed a single time. V usage is TRBV28 and J usage is TRBJ1-1, with 7 positions matching TRBD1. The germline V gene encodes CDR1 MDHEN and CDR2 SYDVKM. The CDR3 extends over 13 amino acids. The ends lost 8 bases at V and 4 bases at J; junction bases unmatched: 7. DNA for the CDR3: TGTGCCAGCGGAAGGGGGCGAGGCACTGAAGCTTTCTTT. Encoded protein: CASGRGRGTEAFF. Complete variable domain (other parts from reference TRBV28 and TRBJ1-1): DVKVTQSSRYLVKRTGEKVFLECVQDMDHENMFWYRQDPGLGLRLIYFSYDVKMKEKGDIPEGYSVSREKKERFSLILESASTNQTSMYLCASGRGRGTEAFFGQGTRLTVV.

The DNA for the CDR3 is TGTGCCAGCAGTTACTCGGGCAGTCGGGACACTGAAGCTTTCTTT. As protein: CASSYSGSRDTEAFF. The chain joins TRBV6-5 to TRBJ1-1; D uncertain. V lost 0 bases to trimming and J lost 3 bases, with 11 bases between them. Germline V CDR1 and CDR2: MNHEY, SVGAGI. The CDR3 has 15 residues.

The chain is built from TRBV20-1 and TRBJ1-4; tentative D call: TRBD1 (5 bases). V lost 1 base and J 8 bases, leaving 8 bases between the germline ends. The CDR3 totals 12 residues. Germline V CDR1 and CDR2: DFQATT, SNEGSKA (reference sequence). CDR3 amino acids: CSARGRVEKLFF. The CDR3, as DNA: TGCAGTGCTAGAGGCAGGGTGGAAAAACTGTTTTTT.

This rearrangement joins TRBV7-9 to TRBJ1-5, with TRBD1 matching over 7 bases. The CDR3 extends over 14 amino acids. The junction had 5 bases not matched to a gene; V was cut back by 3 bases and J by 6 bases. Germline V gene lookup returns CDR1 SEHNR and CDR2 FQNEAQ (reference sequence). This CDR3 reads CASSFSGGRQPQHF. The CDR3 DNA sequence: TGTGCCAGCAGCTTTTCAGGGGGTCGTCAGCCCCAGCATTTT.

The table lists this clonotype with a few counts. The rearrangement joins TRBV6-1 to TRBJ1-2; TRBD1 is a possible D gene (5 bases). Trimming cost V 6 bases and J 4 bases, with 15 bases left between them. The germline V gene has CDR1 MNHNS and CDR2 SASEGT. The CDR3 spans 14 residues. Here the CDR3 DNA reads TGTGCCAGCAGCGAATCTCAGGGATTCTATGGCTACACCTTC. Its translation is CASSESQGFYGYTF.

The chain carries TRBV20-1 and TRBJ1-5; D uncertain. CDR3 size: 14 residues. CDR1 and CDR2 from the germline V gene are DFQATT and SNEGSKA (reference sequence). The V gene lost 3 bases and the J gene lost 1 base, with 10 bases spanning the gap. The CDR3 nucleotides read TGCAGTGCTAGCGCCCAAGGAAGCAATCAGCCCCAGCATTTT. This sequence encodes CSASAQGSNQPQHF.

The V gene is TRBV6-5, the J gene TRBJ2-5; D is unclear. The V gene lost 0 bases and the J gene lost 2 bases, with 7 bases spanning the gap. This CDR3 is built from 14 residues. Germline V gene sequence: CDR1 MNHEY, CDR2 SVGAGI. DNA of the CDR3: TGTGCCAGCAGTTACTCGCCGGGTCAAGAGACCCAGTACTTC. This translates into CASSYSPGQETQYF.

The V call is TRBV30, the J call TRBJ2-1; D call uncertain. V shed 5 bases and J shed 3 bases, with 5 bases lying between them. This CDR3 has 11 residues. Germline CDR1 and CDR2: GTSNPN and SVGIG (reference sequence). The chain's CDR3 is CAWAGYNEQFF. The CDR3 DNA follows: TGTGCCTGGGCCGGCTACAATGAGCAGTTCTTC.

The rearrangement links TRBV10-1 to TRBJ2-7; 9 positions agree with TRBD2. CDR1 is WNHNN and CDR2 is SYGVQD in the germline V gene (reference sequence). The CDR3 consists of 16 residues. V was pared by 0 bases and J by 3 bases, with 6 bases of the junction left unmatched. The CDR3 nucleotides are TGCGCCAGCAGTGAGTCGGGAGCGGGAGGCCACTACGAGCAGTACTTC. This gives the protein CASSESGAGGHYEQYF.

The V and J genes are TRBV9 and TRBJ2-3, with D possibly being TRBD2 (5 bases). Germline CDR1 reads SGDLS; CDR2 reads YYNGEE. The V and J ends lost 0 bases and 2 bases respectively, with 13 bases between them. This CDR3 is built from 16 residues. CDR3 protein: CASSVGRDPTTDTQYF. In nucleotides, the CDR3 is TGTGCCAGCAGCGTAGGTCGGGATCCTACCACAGATACGCAGTATTTT.